This T cell receptor (beta chain) was documented in a study of cytomegalovirus exposure and HLA in healthy donors. Study results and limitations: In a later analysis, first-cohort TCR clusters were found to tend to co-occur in the roughly 120 validation repertoires. Whilst most TCR sequences proved rare, a subset of public TCRs occurred across many donors. Reports showed the classifier diagnosing cytomegalovirus status with high specificity and sensitivity.

CDR3 length: 17 residues. V was trimmed by 5 bases and J by 2 bases, leaving 21 bases between them. Germline V gene sequence: CDR1 MNHEY, CDR2 SMNVEV (reference sequence). The method was immunoSEQ multiplex PCR; TCRdb's version includes in-frame clones alone and lacks a portion of them. Among 150,000 to 200,000 clones listed, about 82% were seen once. Note on this clone: Its target is unknown.

The sequence came from a woman under 30 in good health and CMV-seronegative. The sequencing input was PBMCs. The chain employs TRBV27 and TRBJ1-2; possible D gene TRBD1, 6 bases. The CDR3 DNA is TGTGCCAGCAGTCCTGTATGGGGGCAGGACCTGAACTATGGCTACACCTTC. As protein: CASSPVWGQDLNYGYTF.